This passage covers 27 T cell receptor beta chains from one sample sequenced in a study of breast tumors, draining lymph nodes, adjacent tissues. Axillary draining lymph nodes of breast cancer patients supplied the node samples. TCRdb fed the multiplex PCR reads into MiXCR, producing one record per CDR3 protein. Here the sample spans 200,000 to 300,000 distinct CDR3 sequences, around 30% being singletons. The sample taken for sequencing was axillary lymph node tissue. The origin of the receptors is a female donor with breast cancer. Some clones in this sample may be carry-over from other donors' samples.

This clonotype was observed at least ten times. The chain is built from TRBV15 and TRBJ1-6; D gene ambiguous. Trimming left V 1 base short and J 7 bases short, with 8 bases between. CDR3 length: 14 amino acids. CDR1 is LNHNV and CDR2 is YYDKDF in the germline V gene (reference sequence). The CDR3 sequence is CATSRGNRNSPLHF. Here the CDR3 DNA reads TGTGCCACCAGCAGAGGGAACAGAAATTCACCCCTCCACTTT.

This clonotype was seen repeatedly, ten times or more. The chain recombines TRBV7-2 with TRBJ2-3; D is possibly TRBD1 or TRBD2 (6 bases each). The CDR3 covers 15 residues. The V end was cut by 5 bases, the J end by 4 bases, with 16 bases between. The germline CDR1 and CDR2 sequences are SGHTA and FQGNSA. The DNA for the CDR3 is TGTGCCAGCAGCCTCACGGGGGCGCGACCAGATACGCAGTATTTT. Its translation is CASSLTGARPDTQYF.

On this clonotype itself: The DNA is omitted, as the CDR3 cannot be located on it reliably, and the CDR3 follows TCRdb's listing. The chain recombines TRBV7-9 with TRBJ1-3. The germline V gene encodes CDR1 SEHNR and CDR2 FQNEAQ (reference sequence). Including both end residues, the CDR3 is 21 amino acids long. The CDR3 loop reads CASSFYICSASWGNSGNTIYF.

On this clonotype itself: Possible read error: a much larger clone is one base away. The J gene is TRBJ2-1, the V gene TRBV7-2, with 8 bases aligning to TRBD2. The CDR3 consists of 16 residues. CDR1 is SGHTA, CDR2 FQGNSA, per germline. CDR3 bases: TGTGCCAGCAGCTCCTTAGCGGGACTGGCCTACATTGAGCAGTTCTTC. Translated: CASSSLAGLAYIEQFF.

There are many counts of this clonotype. The chain employs TRBV5-8 and TRBJ2-7; the match to TRBD2 covers 13 bases. J was trimmed by 8 bases and V by 2 bases; bases with no gene match: 7. The CDR3 is made up of 15 amino acids. Germline-derived CDR1 and CDR2 are SGHTS and YDEGEE. CDR3 sequence: CASSFPGLAGEKQYF. CDR3 DNA: TGTGCCAGCAGCTTTCCAGGACTAGCGGGAGAAAAGCAGTACTTC.

This clonotype was detected a few times. The V gene is TRBV12-3 or TRBV12-4, the J gene TRBJ2-5, with D perhaps assigned TRBD1 or TRBD2 (6 bases each). The CDR3 is 13 amino acids. V dropped 3 bases and J dropped 4 bases, with 9 bases sitting between them. The CDR3, as DNA: TGTGCCAGCAGTTTCTCGGGGGCAGAGACCCAGTACTTC. Encoded protein: CASSFSGAETQYF.

A note on this clonotype: This clone may be a read error of a much larger clone one base away. The chain uses TRBV14 and TRBJ2-7; 9 nucleotides agree with TRBD1. The germline gives CDR1 SGHDN, CDR2 FVKESK. This CDR3 is 15 amino acids long. The DNA of the CDR3 is TGTGCCAGCAGCCAAGCGGGACAGGGCTCCTACGAGCCGTACTTC. Encoded protein: CASSQAGQGSYEPYF.

This clonotype has a handful of counts. This chain uses TRBV20-1 with TRBJ1-1, with a weak D call TRBD1 (6 bases). Trimming removed 1 base from V and 0 bases from J, with 12 bases in between. Germline V lookup: CDR1 DFQATT, CDR2 SNEGSKA (reference sequence). The CDR3 totals 15 residues. The CDR3 is CSARVYRVMNTEAFF. The DNA of the CDR3 is TGCAGTGCTAGAGTCTACAGGGTCATGAACACTGAAGCTTTCTTT.

The chain combines TRBV6-1 with TRBJ2-7; D remains unclear. The germline V gene encodes CDR1 MNHNS and CDR2 SASEGT. CDR3 length equals 16 residues. Trimming took off 2 bases at V and 5 bases at J, with 19 bases between the two ends. The DNA for the CDR3 is TGTGCCAGCAGTGAACATTGGACGACGCTGGAAAACGAGCAGTACTTC. Its protein product is CASSEHWTTLENEQYF.

CDR3 protein: CSATSGSWGDTQYF. DNA of the CDR3: TGCAGCGCGACTAGCGGGAGTTGGGGGGATACGCAGTATTTT. This sequence joins TRBV29-1 and TRBJ2-3, with TRBD2 matching 12 bases. Per the germline V gene, CDR1 is SQVTM and CDR2 is ANQGSEA. V shed 7 bases and J 6 bases; nucleotides not matched to a gene: 8. The CDR3 length is 14 residues.

The rearrangement joins TRBV5-1 to TRBJ1-5; TRBD1 might be the D (6 bases). Germline V gives CDR1 SGHRS, CDR2 YFSETQ. V was pared by 1 base and J by 4 bases, with 15 bases between. The CDR3 contains 16 residues. The CDR3 nucleotides read TGCGCCAGCAGCTTGAGCCGTGGGGGCGATAATCAGCCCCAGCATTTT. The encoded protein is CASSLSRGGDNQPQHF.

The chain couples TRBV10-3 to TRBJ1-2, with 8 bases fitting TRBD1. Looked up from germline, CDR1 is ENHRY and CDR2 is SYGVKD. The CDR3 has 13 amino acids. Unmatched junction bases numbered 5, after V lost 5 bases and J lost 6 bases. Here the CDR3 reads CAISKDRVDGYTF. The CDR3 bases are TGTGCCATCAGTAAGGACAGGGTCGATGGCTACACCTTC.

This clonotype was detected many times. The chain carries TRBV7-2 and TRBJ2-7; 7 bases are a match to TRBD1. Germline CDR1 reads SGHTA; CDR2 reads FQGNSA. CDR3 length equals 15 residues. Trimming cost V 5 bases and J 7 bases; bases outside gene matches: 14. CDR3 sequence reads: CASSNNPTGAREQYF. The CDR3 coding sequence is TGTGCCAGCAGCAACAATCCAACAGGGGCGCGGGAGCAGTACTTC.

V gene TRBV6-2 or TRBV6-3 combines with J gene TRBJ1-5; 7 bases map to TRBD1. In germline, CDR1 is MNHEY, CDR2 SVGEGT. The CDR3 extends over 16 amino acids. V lost 7 bases, J lost 6 bases, and 15 bases stayed unmatched. CDR3 sequence (DNA): TGTGCCAGCAACCCCTCGAATCACAGGGGCAGTCAGCCCCAGCATTTT. It encodes CASNPSNHRGSQPQHF.

The rearrangement uses TRBV9 and TRBJ1-6; D ambiguous. Looked up from germline, CDR1 is SGDLS and CDR2 is YYNGEE. V was trimmed by 5 bases and J by 6 bases, leaving 15 bases between them. The CDR3 length is 15 residues. The CDR3 protein is CASSPEDHLNSPLHF. CDR3 nucleotides: TGTGCCAGCAGTCCCGAGGATCACCTTAATTCACCCCTCCACTTT.

Comment on this clonotype: A much larger clone differs by one base, so this may be a read error. Lacking the conserved final phenylalanine or tryptophan, this CDR3 likely reflects a read error. The J gene is TRBJ2-5, the V gene TRBV7-9; D is uncertain. V was trimmed by 2 bases and J by 4 bases, leaving 11 bases between them. The CDR3 is 14 residues long. Germline V CDR1 and CDR2: SEHNR, FQNEAQ (reference sequence). The CDR3 sequence is CASSLILGIETQYL. The CDR3 DNA follows: TGTGCCAGCAGCTTAATCCTGGGGATAGAGACCCAGTACCTC.

This clonotype appeared many times. The chain combines TRBV7-3 with TRBJ2-3; no clear D. Germline values: CDR1 SGHTA, CDR2 FQGTGA. V lost 2 bases to trimming and J lost 2 bases, with 5 bases between them. This CDR3 region has 13 residues. The CDR3 sequence is CASSLLPTDTQYF. CDR3 DNA: TGTGCCAGCAGCTTACTCCCCACAGATACGCAGTATTTT.

At least ten counts were recorded for this clonotype. The V and J genes are TRBV12-3 or TRBV12-4 and TRBJ2-1; 13 bases agree with TRBD2. This CDR3 contains 15 residues. V shed 5 bases, J shed 9 bases, and the junction held 7 bases outside the gene matches. CDR3 sequence reads: CASSAGLAGVGEQFF. For the CDR3, the DNA is TGTGCCAGCAGTGCAGGACTAGCGGGAGTAGGTGAGCAGTTCTTC.

This rearrangement joins TRBV3-1 to TRBJ2-1, with 9 positions matching TRBD2. This CDR3 is 15 amino acids long. V lost 0 bases and J lost 6; bases outside the gene matches: 3. Germline-derived CDR1 and CDR2 are LGHDT and YNNKEL (reference sequence). CDR3 protein: CASSQELAGPNEQFF. The DNA of the CDR3 is TGTGCCAGCAGCCAAGAGCTAGCGGGGCCCAATGAGCAGTTCTTC.

To note about this clonotype: A read error may explain this, as a much larger clone is one base away. The genes are TRBV5-1 and TRBJ2-2; TRBD2 might be the D (5 bases). The germline V gene encodes CDR1 SGHRS and CDR2 YFSETQ. This CDR3 contains 15 residues. CDR3 DNA: TGCGCCAGCAGCATCGGGGAGACTATGCCCGGGGAGCTGGTTTTT. Translated: CASSIGETMPGELVF.

The V and J genes are TRBV9 and TRBJ1-4; D is ambiguous. In germline, CDR1 is SGDLS, CDR2 YYNGEE. This CDR3 has 12 amino acids. V was cut by 1 base and J by 8 bases, with 6 bases left in between. The CDR3: CASSVNREKLFF. CDR3 nucleotides: TGTGCCAGCAGCGTAAATCGGGAAAAACTGTTTTTT.

There are a few counts of this clonotype. This may come from a read error, since a much larger clone is one base off. This rearrangement joins TRBV29-1 to TRBJ2-7, with 10 bases aligning to TRBD2. CDR3 length: 13 amino acids. Germline CDR1 and CDR2: SQVTM and ANQGSEA. CDR3 nucleotide sequence: TGCTGCGCTGTAGCGGGAGGAGGTGACGAGCAGTACTTC. This encodes CCAVAGGGDEQYF.

This clonotype has ten or more counts. The V gene is TRBV4-2, the J gene TRBJ2-1; D ambiguous. Germline CDR1 reads LGHNA; CDR2 reads YNFKEQ. V was clipped by 6 bases and J by 0 bases, with 9 bases between them. CDR3 length: 14 residues. The CDR3 sequence: CASRPSSSYNEQFF. CDR3 DNA sequence: TGTGCCAGCAGACCCAGTAGCTCCTACAATGAGCAGTTCTTC.

The chain combines TRBV6-5 with TRBJ2-1; no reliable D call. This CDR3 has 15 amino acids. With 5 bases removed from V and 4 bases from J, the gap between germline ends came to 15 bases. Looked up from germline, CDR1 is MNHEY and CDR2 is SVGAGI. The CDR3 DNA reads TGTGCCAGCAGTCACGGAGCAACAGCTTACAATGAGCAGTTCTTC. It translates to CASSHGATAYNEQFF.

This clonotype has at least ten counts. The V call is TRBV3-1, the J call TRBJ1-4; no clear D. This CDR3 spans 14 amino acids. Trimming left V 1 base short and J 8 bases short, with 11 bases between. Germline V gene lookup returns CDR1 LGHDT and CDR2 YNNKEL (reference sequence). The DNA of the CDR3 is TGTGCCAGCAGCCAAGGTACTCCGGGAGAAAAACTGTTTTTT. Translated: CASSQGTPGEKLFF.

The rearrangement uses TRBV15 and TRBJ1-2; no reliable D call. The CDR3 length is 17 residues. Between the trimmed V and J ends, which lost 0 bases and 5 bases, there was a span of 19 bases. Germline assignment: CDR1 LNHNV and CDR2 YYDKDF (reference sequence). CDR3 in amino acids: CATSRDPGTDTQYGYTF. CDR3 nucleotides: TGTGCCACCAGCAGAGATCCCGGTACAGATACGCAGTATGGCTACACCTTC.

This clonotype has at least ten counts. The chain employs TRBV19 and TRBJ2-7; 10 bases are shared with TRBD2. This CDR3 has 12 amino acids. Germline assignment: CDR1 LNHDA and CDR2 SQIVND (reference sequence). Trimming removed 5 bases from V and 7 bases from J; junction bases left unmatched: 2. The CDR3 region has the DNA TGTGCCAGTAGTGTACTAGCGGGAGAGCAGTACTTC. It yields the protein CASSVLAGEQYF.